These 31 T cell receptor beta chains were all obtained from the same sample, sequenced in a study of T cells in Graves' hyperthyroidism and ophthalmopathy. Amplified TCR beta CDR3 regions derived from RNA transcripts. In the first-round RT-PCR of the TCR CDR3, the HTBI primer set was used. TCRdb re-called the multiplex PCR reads through MiXCR, storing one row per CDR3 protein. The data show around 540,000 distinct CDR3 sequences, roughly 50% seen once. The sequenced sample consisted of peripheral blood or thyroid tissue (not recorded which). All receptors come from a woman under 30 with Graves' hyperthyroidism.

The chain employs TRBV7-9 and TRBJ1-5, with D hard to call. Between the trimmed V and J ends, which lost 5 bases and 0 bases, there was a span of 11 bases. Germline-derived CDR1 and CDR2 are SEHNR and FQNEAQ (reference sequence). The CDR3 extends over 15 amino acids. The CDR3: CASSQDSGSNQPQHF. CDR3 bases: TGTGCCAGCAGCCAAGATTCCGGTAGCAATCAGCCCCAGCATTTT.

The V call is TRBV10-3, the J call TRBJ2-7; a weak D match, TRBD1 (5 bases). The length of the CDR3 is 12 residues. Germline-derived CDR1 and CDR2 are ENHRY and SYGVKD. CDR3 residues: CASGLDTGEQYF. Here the CDR3 DNA reads TGTGCTAGTGGTTTGGACACGGGCGAGCAGTACTTC.

V gene TRBV20-1 combines with J gene TRBJ2-7, with a possible D match to TRBD2 (5 bases). Trimming shortened V by 2 bases and J by 3 bases, and 8 bases separated the two germline ends. The CDR3 consists of 12 residues. Germline-derived CDR1 and CDR2 are DFQATT and SNEGSKA (reference sequence). In DNA form, the CDR3 reads TGCAGTGCTAGACTTCGGGACTACGAGCAGTACTTC. Translating it yields CSARLRDYEQYF.

This clonotype was found a few times. The V gene is TRBV5-1, the J gene TRBJ2-2, with 7 bases identical to TRBD2. Trimming took 1 base from V and 1 from J; bases not matched to a gene: 4. From germline, CDR1 is SGHRS and CDR2 YFSETQ. CDR3 size: 16 residues. For the CDR3, the DNA is TGCGCCAGCAGCTTGTTGCCTAGCGGGAACACCGGGGAGCTGTTTTTT. It is translated as CASSLLPSGNTGELFF.

In its sample, this clonotype was seen a few times. The V gene is TRBV7-2, the J gene TRBJ2-2; D gene uncertain. The V end was cut by 6 bases, the J end by 2 bases, with 16 bases between. This CDR3 has 16 residues. Germline assignment: CDR1 SGHTA and CDR2 FQGNSA. The CDR3 nucleotides read TGTGCCAGCAGTCCACACAGACTTGCTAACACCGGGGAGCTGTTTTTT. It translates to CASSPHRLANTGELFF.

The chain links TRBV20-1 to TRBJ1-2; D perhaps matches TRBD1 (6 bases). Germline V lookup: CDR1 DFQATT, CDR2 SNEGSKA (reference sequence). Trimming took 0 bases from V and 2 from J, leaving 13 bases between them. CDR3 length equals 15 residues. CDR3 protein: CSARDRGGRNYGYTF. The CDR3, as DNA: TGCAGTGCTAGAGATCGGGGGGGGCGCAACTATGGCTACACCTTC.

The J gene is TRBJ2-7, the V gene TRBV25-1; TRBD2 matches at 7 bases. V was pared by 6 bases and J by 4 bases, with 9 bases of the junction left unmatched. The germline V gene has CDR1 MGHDK and CDR2 SYGVNS. This CDR3 is built from 14 residues. The CDR3 loop is CASSQDPAGYEQYF. The CDR3 bases are TGTGCCAGCAGCCAAGATCCAGCGGGGTACGAGCAGTACTTC.

The J gene is TRBJ1-1, the V gene TRBV5-1; no reliable D call. Germline-derived CDR1 and CDR2 are SGHRS and YFSETQ. V lost 4 bases and J 5 bases, leaving 18 bases between the germline ends. The CDR3 extends over 15 amino acids. The CDR3 spells CASSRDRIHGTEAFF. The CDR3 coding sequence is TGCGCCAGCAGCAGGGATAGAATTCACGGAACTGAAGCTTTCTTT.

The rearrangement joins TRBV6-5 to TRBJ1-4, with D unresolved. The V end lost 5 bases, the J end lost 1 base, and 11 bases lay between the germline ends. CDR1 MNHEY and CDR2 SVGAGI come from the germline V gene. The CDR3 runs to 15 residues. This chain's CDR3 is CASSEDLRTNEKLFF. The CDR3 DNA reads as TGTGCCAGCAGTGAAGATCTAAGAACTAATGAAAAACTGTTTTTT.

This clonotype has a single count. The genes are TRBV7-3 and TRBJ1-6; D is unresolved. Germline V CDR1 and CDR2: SGHTA, FQGTGA. V was clipped by 5 bases and J by 8 bases, with 13 bases between them. This CDR3 spans 14 amino acids. CDR3 sequence: CASSRTGSDSPLHF. CDR3 nucleotides: TGTGCCAGCAGCCGGACGGGTTCGGATTCACCCCTCCACTTT.

This chain connects TRBV2 to TRBJ1-1; weak D call: TRBD1 (6 bases). Germline loops: CDR1 SNHLY, CDR2 FYNNEI. V lost 4 bases and J 1 base, leaving 19 bases between the germline ends. This CDR3 region has 17 residues. The DNA for the CDR3 is TGTGCCAGCAGTGTTTCGGCGGGGGGCAACCGGAACACTGAAGCTTTCTTT. Encoded protein: CASSVSAGGNRNTEAFF.

This clonotype was counted at least ten times. J is TRBJ2-5 and V is TRBV29-1, with a weak D call TRBD1 (6 bases). The V end lost 5 bases, the J end lost 5 bases, and 9 bases lay between the germline ends. Germline V lookup: CDR1 SQVTM, CDR2 ANQGSEA. The CDR3 is 11 amino acids. The CDR3 here is CSVPRGETQYF. The CDR3 nucleotides are TGCAGCGTTCCAAGGGGGGAGACCCAGTACTTC.

Note on this clonotype: Germline and junction disagree at one end, which may indicate a read error. V and J are TRBV25-1 and TRBJ2-7; D uncertain. The CDR3 extends over 15 amino acids. The germline CDR1 and CDR2 sequences are MGHDK and SYGVNS. In DNA form, the CDR3 reads TGCGCCAGCAGCCAAGAAAAGGAGCTCCCCTACGAGCAGTACTTC. It codes for CASSQEKELPYEQYF.

The rearrangement uses TRBV7-6 and TRBJ2-7; D is ambiguous. The V gene lost 5 bases and the J gene lost 0 bases, with 14 bases spanning the gap. There are 15 residues in the CDR3. Germline V gene data show CDR1 as SGHVS and CDR2 as FNYEAQ. The CDR3 protein is CASSPDEVNSYEQYF. The CDR3, as DNA: TGTGCCAGCAGCCCTGATGAGGTTAACTCCTACGAGCAGTACTTC.

As to this clonotype: A read error may be the cause here, since a much bigger clone is one base away. For the CDR3, the DNA is TGTGCCATCGCGAGGACGGAGGACACCGGGGAGCTGTTTTTT. Protein: CAIARTEDTGELFF. V and J are TRBV10-3 and TRBJ2-2; D may be TRBD2 (5 bases). CDR1 ENHRY and CDR2 SYGVKD come from the germline V gene. Deletions cut 8 bases from V and 3 bases from J, with 13 bases between. The CDR3 loop spans 14 amino acids.

The rearrangement joins TRBV5-1 to TRBJ2-7, with no clear D. CDR3 size: 13 residues. With 5 bases removed from V and 2 bases from J, the gap between germline ends came to 11 bases. Germline CDR1 and CDR2: SGHRS and YFSETQ. The CDR3 here is CASREAPTYEQYF. In DNA, the CDR3 is TGCGCCAGCAGGGAAGCGCCGACCTACGAGCAGTACTTC.

This clonotype was found many times. The rearrangement uses TRBV24-1 and TRBJ2-5, with D perhaps matching TRBD1 or TRBD2 (5 bases each). This CDR3 contains 16 residues. The V end was cut by 2 bases, the J end by 5 bases, with 17 bases between. Germline loops: CDR1 KGHDR, CDR2 SFDVKD. CDR3: CATSDWGRGFGETQYF. The CDR3 DNA is TGTGCCACCAGTGATTGGGGCCGGGGCTTCGGGGAGACCCAGTACTTC.

V is TRBV24-1 and J is TRBJ1-5; TRBD1 matches at 7 bases. Germline V lookup: CDR1 KGHDR, CDR2 SFDVKD. With 4 bases clipped from V and 11 bases from J, the junction kept 10 bases outside the gene matches. This CDR3 contains 14 residues. The CDR3 bases are TGTGCCACCAGTGACAGACAGGGCTCGGAGACCCAGCATTTT. This codes for CATSDRQGSETQHF.

The rearrangement links TRBV7-9 to TRBJ1-5; 9 bases line up with TRBD1. The CDR3 is made up of 16 amino acids. V trimming: 5 bases; J trimming: 4 bases; junction bases outside the gene matches: 9. Germline CDR1 reads SEHNR; CDR2 reads FQNEAQ (reference sequence). CDR3 in DNA: TGTGCCAGCAGCCAGTTACAGACAGGGGGAAATCAGCCCCAGCATTTT. Protein product: CASSQLQTGGNQPQHF.

This sequence joins TRBV2 and TRBJ2-7, with 7 bases identical to TRBD2. Germline-derived CDR1 and CDR2 are SNHLY and FYNNEI. Trimming cost V 6 bases and J 1 base; bases outside gene matches: 9. CDR3 length equals 15 residues. This chain's CDR3 is CASRGWAGASYEQYF. The CDR3 bases are TGTGCCAGCAGAGGATGGGCGGGAGCGTCCTACGAGCAGTACTTC.

This rearrangement joins TRBV29-1 to TRBJ1-1; TRBD1 matches 7 bases. Per germline, CDR1 SQVTM and CDR2 ANQGSEA. The CDR3 is made up of 13 amino acids. The junction had 6 bases not matched to a gene; V was cut back by 7 bases and J by 1 base. Written as DNA, the CDR3 is TGCAGCGGAAGACAGGGTTCGAACACTGAAGCTTTCTTT. This translates into CSGRQGSNTEAFF.

This clonotype was counted between two and nine times. This chain links TRBV2 with TRBJ1-4, with D uncertain. CDR3 length: 13 residues. In germline, CDR1 is SNHLY, CDR2 FYNNEI. The ends were cut back, 5 bases at V and 6 bases at J, with 10 bases in the middle. The CDR3 coding sequence is TGTGCCAGCAGTCCCCCCGCGGATGAAAAACTGTTTTTT. Translating it yields CASSPPADEKLFF.

The chain uses TRBV6-2 or TRBV6-3 and TRBJ1-2; 9 nucleotides line up with TRBD1. The CDR3 is made up of 16 amino acids. V was clipped by 0 bases and J by 6 bases; unmatched bases: 8. Germline CDR1 is MNHEY and CDR2 is SVGEGT. This chain's CDR3 is CASSYSGQGYSHGYTF. The CDR3 DNA sequence: TGTGCCAGCAGTTACTCGGGACAGGGTTATTCGCATGGCTACACCTTC.

This clonotype was counted only a few times. The rearrangement links TRBV6-5 to TRBJ1-2, with 7 bases that match TRBD1. This CDR3 comprises 11 residues. Germline V gene lookup returns CDR1 MNHEY and CDR2 SVGAGI. Trimming removed 8 bases from V and 8 bases from J; junction bases left unmatched: 5. This chain's CDR3 is CASGGGAGYTF. The CDR3 DNA reads as TGTGCCAGCGGAGGGGGCGCGGGCTACACCTTC.

This chain joins TRBV7-3 and TRBJ2-7, with D unresolved. CDR3 length equals 16 residues. CDR1 SGHTA and CDR2 FQGTGA come from the germline V gene. Trimming took off 2 bases at V and 0 bases at J, with 14 bases between the two ends. CDR3 amino acids: CASSLEPSASSYEQYF. The CDR3 DNA reads as TGTGCCAGCAGCTTAGAACCGTCGGCGAGCTCCTACGAGCAGTACTTC.

This clonotype was counted a few times. The genes are TRBV2 and TRBJ2-5; D possibly corresponds to TRBD1 (5 bases). This CDR3 spans 14 amino acids. CDR1 and CDR2 from the germline V gene are SNHLY and FYNNEI. V was cut by 8 bases and J by 4 bases, with 17 bases left in between. The CDR3 DNA is TGTGCCAGCTCGTCGCAGGGCAGCCGAGAGACCCAGTACTTC. It specifies CASSSQGSRETQYF.

J is TRBJ1-2 and V is TRBV25-1; D not resolved. The CDR3 consists of 12 residues. The germline V gene encodes CDR1 MGHDK and CDR2 SYGVNS. This CDR3 is CAIEETGRGYTF. The CDR3 DNA reads TGTGCTATCGAGGAGACGGGTCGGGGCTACACCTTC.

This chain connects TRBV7-2 to TRBJ1-1, with D possibly TRBD1 on 6 matching bases. V was pared by 5 bases and J by 6 bases, with 13 bases between. The CDR3 is 13 amino acids. Germline V gives CDR1 SGHTA, CDR2 FQGNSA. CDR3 in DNA: TGTGCCAGCAGCCAAGTTCAGGGGCCTGAAGCTTTCTTT. Translation gives CASSQVQGPEAFF. The whole variable domain, filled in from reference TRBV7-2 and TRBJ1-1, reads GAGVSQSPSNKVTEKGKDVELRCDPISGHTALYWYRQSLGQGLEFLIYFQGNSAPDKSGLPSDRFSAERTGGSVSTLTIQRTQQEDSAVYLCASSQVQGPEAFFGQGTRLTVV.

This chain connects TRBV6-6 to TRBJ2-7, with TRBD2 matching 8 bases. The CDR3 totals 13 residues. Germline V gene sequence: CDR1 MNHNY, CDR2 SVGAGI (reference sequence). Trimming took 7 bases from V and 4 from J; bases not matched to a gene: 6. The CDR3 DNA reads TGTGCCAGCAAGGCTAGCGGGCCGTACGAGCAGTACTTC. Its protein product is CASKASGPYEQYF.

With regard to this clonotype: The conserved closing phenylalanine or tryptophan is absent in this CDR3, likely reflecting a read error. The chain has TRBV5-4 and TRBJ1-1; no reliable D call. Trimming pared 7 bases from V and 6 bases from J, leaving 16 bases between. CDR3 length equals 13 residues. The germline V gene encodes CDR1 SGHNT and CDR2 YYREEE (reference sequence). In DNA, the CDR3 is TGTGCCAGCCATTACAACCAGCGGGCTGAAGCTTTCCTT. Amino acids: CASHYNQRAEAFL.

Note on this clonotype: A read error may produce the germline difference seen at one junction end. V usage is TRBV20-1 and J usage is TRBJ2-2; 7 positions match TRBD1. Germline assignment: CDR1 DFQATT and CDR2 SNEGSKA (reference sequence). This CDR3 contains 8 residues. The CDR3 nucleotides read TGCAGTGCTAGTAACAGGGGTTTT. Encoded protein: CSASNRGF.